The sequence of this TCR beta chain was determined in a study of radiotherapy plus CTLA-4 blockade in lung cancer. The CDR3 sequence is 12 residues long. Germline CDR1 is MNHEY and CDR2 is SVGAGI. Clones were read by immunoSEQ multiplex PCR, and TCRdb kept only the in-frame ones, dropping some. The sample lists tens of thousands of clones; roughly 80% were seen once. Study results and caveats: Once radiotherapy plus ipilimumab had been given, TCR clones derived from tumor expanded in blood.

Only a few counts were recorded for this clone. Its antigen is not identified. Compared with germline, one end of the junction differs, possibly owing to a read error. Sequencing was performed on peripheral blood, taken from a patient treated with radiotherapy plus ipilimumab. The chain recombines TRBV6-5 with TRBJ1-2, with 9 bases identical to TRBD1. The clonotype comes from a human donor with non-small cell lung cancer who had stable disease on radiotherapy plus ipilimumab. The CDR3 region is CASRSQGAVTLF. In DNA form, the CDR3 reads TGTGCCAGCAGATCACAGGGGGCAGTAACCCTCTTC.